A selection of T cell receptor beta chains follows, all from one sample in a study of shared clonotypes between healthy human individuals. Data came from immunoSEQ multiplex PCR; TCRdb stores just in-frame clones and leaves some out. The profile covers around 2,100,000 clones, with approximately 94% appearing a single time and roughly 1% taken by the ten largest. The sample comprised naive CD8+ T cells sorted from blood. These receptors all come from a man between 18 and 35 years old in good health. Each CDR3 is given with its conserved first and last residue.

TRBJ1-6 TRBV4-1 CASSQEGEPYNSPLHF
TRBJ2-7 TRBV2 CASFLGQGEQYF
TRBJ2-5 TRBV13 CASSLGSPGEQETQYF
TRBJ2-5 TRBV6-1 CASSEIGGPETQYF
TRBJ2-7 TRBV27 CASSFGRDREQYF
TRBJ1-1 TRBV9 CASSPLDGNTEAFF
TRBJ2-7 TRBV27 CASSPRAGGPYEQYF
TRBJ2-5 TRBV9 CASSPGTAEAETQYF
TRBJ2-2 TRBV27 CASKPLGPSNTGELFF
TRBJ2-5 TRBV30 CAWSPRTGLRQETQYF
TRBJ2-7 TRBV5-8 CASSLAGFEEQYF
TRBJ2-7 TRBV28 CASSFQGATYEQYF
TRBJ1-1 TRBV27 CASSWAGNTEAFF
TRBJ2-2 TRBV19 CASSITGGGTGELFF
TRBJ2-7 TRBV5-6 CASSFGTGAHEQYF
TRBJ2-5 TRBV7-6 CASSGLRAGGLETQYF
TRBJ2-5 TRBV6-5 CASRTSGAARETQYF
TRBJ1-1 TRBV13 CASSVRQGRNTEAFF
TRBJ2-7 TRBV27 CASSLSGGDPYEQYF
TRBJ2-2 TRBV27 CASSYDSWGPTGELFF
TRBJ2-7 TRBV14 CASSQDLGQGTYEQYF
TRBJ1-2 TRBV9 CASSPGGHYGYTF
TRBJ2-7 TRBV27 CASSHLGQGGNYEQYF
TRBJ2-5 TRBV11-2 CASSLGVSSGGPLETQYF
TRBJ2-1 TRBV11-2 CASSSSRGPSYNEQFF
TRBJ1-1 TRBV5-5 CASSLRGPSFEAFF
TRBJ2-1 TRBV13 CASSLGLNNEQFF
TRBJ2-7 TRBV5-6 CASSAVTGRLSYEQYF
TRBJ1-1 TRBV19 CASSIDHTITNTEAFF
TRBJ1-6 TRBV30 CAWSGPGGISPLHF
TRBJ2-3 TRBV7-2 CASSWQADTQYF
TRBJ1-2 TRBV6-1 CATRGGLDYGYTF
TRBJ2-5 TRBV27 CASSPFGETQYF
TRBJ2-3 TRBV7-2 CASSAFEDTQYF
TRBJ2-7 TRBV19 CASRLTSGETYEQYF
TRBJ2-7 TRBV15 CATSRGTERSYEQYF
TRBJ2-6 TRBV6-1 CASSETGVGANVLTF
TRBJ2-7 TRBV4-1 CASSSSSGTSYEQYF
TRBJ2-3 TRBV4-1 CASSQAPTDTQYF
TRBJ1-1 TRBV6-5 CASSYSQGANTEAFF
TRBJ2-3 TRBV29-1 CSVTSAGVSDTQYF
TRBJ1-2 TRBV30 CAWGPLDRVSGGYTF